This T cell receptor (beta chain) was documented in a study of radiation and T cells in renal cell carcinoma. Details on this clone: Its antigen is not identified.

The CDR3 has 13 amino acids. From germline, CDR1 is SGHTA and CDR2 FQGNSA. V lost 1 base, J lost 10 bases, and 11 bases lay in between. Time point reported: baseline pretreatment blood. Treatment given: 15 Gy SBRT to primary tumor, nephrectomy 4 weeks later. Radiation-treated patients gave blood at baseline, week 2 and week 4. The table came from immunoSEQ multiplex PCR; TCRdb's copy has only in-frame clones and leaves some out. The profile covers 120,000 to 150,000 clones, with over 65% appearing a single time and around 21% taken by the ten largest. Study results and caveats: Top tumor clonotypes rose in blood 2 weeks post-radiation, then contracted.

The chain employs TRBV7-2 and TRBJ2-1, with no clear D. This TCR derives from a woman aged 45 to 65 with renal cell carcinoma. This sample comprised blood, obtained from a patient whose treatment included radiotherapy and nephrectomy. DNA for the CDR3: TGTGCCAGCAGCTTAGATCGAAGTCGGGAGCAGTTCTTC. This sequence encodes CASSLDRSREQFF.